These T cell receptor beta chains were read from a single sample in a study of cytomegalovirus exposure and HLA in healthy donors. TCRdb's copy holds only in-frame clones and misses some; the assay was immunoSEQ multiplex PCR. Altogether roughly 110,000 clones are present, less than 85% being singletons, with the ten largest covering 13% to 15%. The sequenced material came from PBMCs. The source of these receptors is a woman aged 40-49 years in good health and CMV-seropositive. The CDR3 runs from the conserved cysteine through the conserved F or W. The order of the fields is V gene, clone size, D gene, J gene, CDR3 protein, CDR3 DNA. The D gene is left open where the match is weak. Clone size, where shown, is once, few, many, or a class for clones that have expanded.

>TRBV28|once|-|TRBJ1-6
CASKGRGWNSPLHF
TGTGCCAGCAAAGGTCGGGGTTGGAATTCACCCCTCCACTTT
>TRBV27|-|TRBD1|TRBJ1-2
CASSPTGGVGYTF
TGTGCCAGCAGCCCGACAGGGGGTGTTGGCTACACCTTC
>TRBV27|-|TRBD1|TRBJ2-1
CASSSDRGPYNEQFF
TGTGCCAGCAGTTCCGACAGGGGGCCGTACAATGAGCAGTTCTTC
>TRBV5-1|-|TRBD1|TRBJ1-4
CASSEQGLATNEKLFF
TGCGCCAGCAGTGAACAGGGGCTGGCAACTAATGAAAAACTGTTTTTT
>TRBV18|-|TRBD1|TRBJ2-1
CASSVGSGQGQFF
TGTGCCAGCTCAGTAGGATCGGGACAGGGGCAGTTCTTC
>TRBV19|-|-|TRBJ2-2
CASRSEHGVTGELFF
TGTGCCAGTAGGAGCGAGCACGGAGTCACCGGGGAGCTGTTTTTT
>TRBV25-1|-|TRBD1|TRBJ2-7
CASSDPQGAVYEQYF
TGTGCCAGCAGTGACCCCCAGGGGGCGGTATACGAGCAGTACTTC
>TRBV5-6|-|-|TRBJ1-6
CASSFLSRDTNSPLHF
TGTGCCAGCAGCTTTCTATCTCGGGACACCAATTCACCCCTCCACTTT
>TRBV5-1|once|-|TRBJ2-7
CASSLGQGRRGHSYEQYF
TGCGCCAGCAGCTTGGGTCAGGGACGGCGGGGGCACTCCTACGAGCAGTACTTC
>TRBV29-1|-|-|TRBJ2-7
CSVPQEGKDEQYF
TGCAGCGTTCCACAGGAGGGGAAGGACGAGCAGTACTTC
>TRBV5-6|-|TRBD1|TRBJ2-7
CASRLQGSPYEQYF
TGTGCCAGCAGACTACAGGGGTCTCCCTACGAGCAGTACTTC
>TRBV6-5|-|-|TRBJ2-5
CASRGTLGETQYF
TGTGCCAGCAGGGGGACTCTGGGAGAGACCCAGTACTTC
>TRBV5-1|-|TRBD1|TRBJ2-7
CASSTDRGYEQYF
TGCGCCAGCAGCACGGACAGGGGATACGAGCAGTACTTC
>TRBV25-1|-|TRBD1|TRBJ1-3
CVSVNRGLDTIYF
TGTGTCAGCGTAAACAGGGGGCTGGACACCATATATTTT
>TRBV5-6|once|-|TRBJ1-6
CASTKSGNSPLHF
TGTGCCAGCACCAAGTCGGGAAATTCACCCCTCCACTTT
>TRBV2|few|-|TRBJ1-5
CASSEGRTSNQPQHF
TGTGCCAGCAGTGAAGGCAGGACAAGCAATCAGCCCCAGCATTTT
>TRBV29-1|once|-|TRBJ1-2
CSALEGGYTF
TGCAGCGCACTGGAGGGTGGCTACACCTTC
>TRBV5-4|few|-|TRBJ1-2
CASSLDKNYGYTF
TGTGCCAGCAGCTTGGACAAGAACTATGGCTACACCTTC
>TRBV2|few|-|TRBJ1-2
CASSGFGPVGHYGYTF
TGTGCCAGCAGTGGGTTTGGTCCAGTTGGGCACTATGGCTACACCTTC
>TRBV6-1|few|TRBD1|TRBJ2-7
CASSGDREEQYF
TGTGCCAGCAGTGGGGACAGGGAGGAGCAGTACTTC
>TRBV10-3|-|TRBD2|TRBJ2-1
CAITAGGNEQFF
TGTGCCATCACAGCGGGGGGGAACGAGCAGTTCTTC
>TRBV6-5|once|TRBD2|TRBJ2-3
CASCHLGGASDTQYF
TGTGCCAGCTGCCACCTCGGGGGGGCCTCAGATACGCAGTATTTT
>TRBV9|-|-|TRBJ2-1
CASSPQTVSGVHEQFF
TGTGCCAGCAGCCCCCAGACCGTATCAGGGGTACATGAGCAGTTCTTC
>TRBV7-9|-|-|TRBJ1-1
CASSLVRGDTEAFF
TGTGCCAGCAGCTTGGTCAGGGGAGACACTGAAGCTTTCTTT
>TRBV19|-|-|TRBJ2-2
CASSAGDTASAGELFF
TGTGCCAGTAGTGCTGGGGACACCGCAAGCGCCGGGGAGCTGTTTTTT
>TRBV30|-|-|TRBJ1-1
CAWRRGGNTEAFF
TGTGCCTGGAGGCGGGGGGGGAACACTGAAGCTTTCTTT
>TRBV7-9|-|-|TRBJ2-7
CASSSPASYEQYF
TGTGCCAGCAGCTCCCCCGCGTCCTACGAGCAGTACTTC